These T cell receptor beta chains were read from a single sample in a study of T-cell reconstitution after alpha-beta-depleted transplantation in children. TCRdb reprocessed the PCR reads via MiXCR and lists one record per CDR3 protein. The repertoire holds tens of thousands of distinct CDR3 sequences, with around 40% as singletons. The sample was PBMCs, mostly from graft donor cells, taken 360 days after TCRalphabeta/CD19-depleted stem cell transplant. These receptors were collected from a male patient between 5 and 17 years old who had a stem cell transplant for acute lymphoblastic leukemia, so the T cells may come from the graft donor. CDR3s include the opening cysteine and the closing phenylalanine or tryptophan. The D gene is left open where the match is weak. Rows may omit the clone size; those that give it use once, few, many or a size class.

size	V	J	length	D	CDR3	DNA
NA	TRBV3-1	TRBJ2-7	15	NA	CASSPTTGRVYEQYF	TGTGCCAGCAGCCCGACGACAGGTCGCGTCTACGAGCAGTACTTC
NA	TRBV19	TRBJ2-7	13	NA	CASSIDLGYEQYF	TGTGCCAGTAGTATAGATTTAGGATACGAGCAGTACTTC
NA	TRBV6-1	TRBJ1-6	13	TRBD1	CATTRTGGPRLHF	TGTGCCACGACGAGGACAGGGGGCCCTCGCCTCCACTTT
NA	TRBV27	TRBJ2-2	14	NA	CASSGYRVSGELFF	TGTGCCAGCAGCGGGTACAGGGTATCCGGGGAGCTGTTTTTT
few	TRBV9	TRBJ2-1	19	TRBD1	CASSVAGTGSGGSYNEQFF	TGTGCCAGCAGCGTAGCTGGGACAGGGAGTGGGGGCTCCTACAATGAGCAGTTCTTC
NA	TRBV11-2	TRBJ2-2	17	TRBD2	CASSLDSGAGGLRELFF	TGTGCCAGCAGCTTAGATTCGGGCGCGGGGGGGCTCCGGGAGCTGTTTTTT
NA	TRBV12-3/TRBV12-4	TRBJ2-3	14	NA	CASTPRTAAHTQYF	TGTGCCAGCACCCCCCGCACGGCCGCACATACGCAGTATTTT
NA	TRBV29-1	TRBJ2-3	12	NA	CSVELFTDTQYF	TGCAGCGTTGAACTGTTCACAGATACGCAGTATTTT
NA	TRBV27	TRBJ1-6	14	TRBD1	CASSFRDRVSPLHF	TGTGCCAGCAGTTTCCGGGACAGGGTTTCACCCCTCCACTTT
NA	TRBV9	TRBJ1-1	15	NA	CASSPPTGLNTEAFF	TGTGCCAGCAGCCCTCCCACAGGGTTGAACACTGAAGCTTTCTTT
NA	TRBV20-1	TRBJ2-3	12	NA	CSGRSGTDTQYF	TGCAGTGGAAGGAGTGGGACAGATACGCAGTATTTT
few	TRBV14	TRBJ1-1	14	NA	CASSPGPGTTEAFF	TGTGCCAGCAGCCCTGGACCCGGGACCACTGAAGCTTTCTTT
few	TRBV5-1	TRBJ1-1	15	TRBD1	CASRDRYPPNTEAFF	TGCGCCAGCAGGGACAGGTACCCACCGAACACTGAAGCTTTCTTT
NA	TRBV12-3/TRBV12-4	TRBJ1-6	16	NA	CASSERIVTYNSPLHF	TGTGCCAGCAGTGAACGTATAGTGACCTATAATTCACCCCTCCACTTT
few	TRBV20-1	TRBJ2-7	16	TRBD2	CSARDTSGTHTYEQYF	TGCAGTGCTAGAGATACTAGCGGGACTCACACCTACGAGCAGTACTTC
NA	TRBV5-4	TRBJ2-3	12	TRBD1	CASTDRADTQYF	TGTGCCAGCACCGACAGGGCAGATACGCAGTATTTT
few	TRBV6-1	TRBJ1-2	15	NA	CASSEEGGVNYGYTF	TGTGCCAGCAGTGAAGAAGGAGGGGTGAACTATGGCTACACCTTC
NA	TRBV9	TRBJ2-5	13	NA	CASSVQGGETQYF	TGTGCCAGCAGCGTACAGGGCGGTGAGACCCAGTACTTC
few	TRBV29-1	TRBJ2-7	12	NA	CSAEGAVGEQYF	TGCAGCGCTGAGGGTGCGGTGGGAGAGCAGTACTTC
NA	TRBV27	TRBJ2-1	14	NA	CASSLYDSYNEQFF	TGTGCCAGCAGTTTGTATGACAGCTACAATGAGCAGTTCTTC